The clone carrying this T cell receptor (beta chain) occurred a few times. The antigen is undetermined. The data were obtained in a study of identical twins. Broader study findings: Clonotypes of the beta chain that were abundant in cord blood carried fewer insertions (memory repertoires showed none). A partial confounding effect on zero-insertion analyses could come from invariant MAIT and iNKT cells. Surplus twin overlap in beta out-of-frame sequences was less pronounced.

Germline values: CDR1 WNHNN, CDR2 SYGVQD (reference sequence). This CDR3 is built from 13 residues. V was cut by 0 bases and J by 4 bases, with 6 bases left in between. Each CDR3 protein gets one entry after TCRdb re-called the 5' RACE reads with MiXCR. The data show 1.5 million to 2 million distinct CDR3 sequences, less than 35% seen once. The chain employs TRBV10-1 and TRBJ2-5; D unclear. This sequence was found in a newborn girl in good health. What was sequenced was cord blood. The CDR3 loop is CASSESVGETQYF. CDR3 coding DNA: TGCGCCAGCAGTGAGTCGGTTGGAGAGACCCAGTACTTC.